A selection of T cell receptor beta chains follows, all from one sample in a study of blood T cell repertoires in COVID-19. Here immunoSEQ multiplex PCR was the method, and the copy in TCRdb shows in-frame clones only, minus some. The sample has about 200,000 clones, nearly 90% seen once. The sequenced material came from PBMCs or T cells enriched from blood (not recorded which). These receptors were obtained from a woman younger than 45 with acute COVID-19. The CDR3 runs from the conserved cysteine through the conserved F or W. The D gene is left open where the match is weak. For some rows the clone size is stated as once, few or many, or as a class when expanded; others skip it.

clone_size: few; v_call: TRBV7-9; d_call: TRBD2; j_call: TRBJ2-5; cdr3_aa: CASSKGLAGGETQYF; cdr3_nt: TGTGCCAGCAGCAAGGGACTAGCGGGGGGAGAGACCCAGTACTTC
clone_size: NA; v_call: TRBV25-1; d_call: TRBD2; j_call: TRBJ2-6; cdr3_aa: CASSYRLAGDSGANVLTF; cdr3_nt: TGTGCCAGCAGTTACAGACTAGCGGGGGACTCTGGGGCCAACGTCCTGACTTTC
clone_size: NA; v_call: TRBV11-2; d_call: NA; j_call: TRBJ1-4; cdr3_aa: CASSEVVGGEKLFF; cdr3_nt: TGTGCCAGCAGCGAGGTCGTAGGGGGTGAAAAACTGTTTTTT
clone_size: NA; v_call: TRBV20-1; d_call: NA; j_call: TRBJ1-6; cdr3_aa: CSASFALDSPLHF; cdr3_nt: TGCAGTGCTAGTTTTGCACTCGATTCACCCCTCCACTTT
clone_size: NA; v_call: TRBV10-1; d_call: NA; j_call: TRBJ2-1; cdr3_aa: CASSATGRNEQFF; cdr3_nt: TGCGCCAGCAGTGCCACGGGTCGGAATGAGCAGTTCTTC
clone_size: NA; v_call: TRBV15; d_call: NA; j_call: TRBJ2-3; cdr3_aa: CATSRGDSSTDTQYF; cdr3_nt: TGTGCCACCAGCAGGGGCGACAGTAGCACAGATACGCAGTATTTT
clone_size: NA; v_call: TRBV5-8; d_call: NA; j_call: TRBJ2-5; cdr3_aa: CASSLGQQQETQYF; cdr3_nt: TGTGCCAGCAGCTTGGGACAACAACAAGAGACCCAGTACTTC
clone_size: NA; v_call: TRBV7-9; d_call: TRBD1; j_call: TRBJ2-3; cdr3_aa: CASRATGVLSDTQYF; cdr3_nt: TGTGCCAGCAGGGCCACAGGGGTACTCTCAGATACGCAGTATTTT
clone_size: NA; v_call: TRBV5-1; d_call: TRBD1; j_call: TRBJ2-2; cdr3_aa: CASRGTANTGELFF; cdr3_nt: TGCGCCAGCAGAGGGACAGCGAACACCGGGGAGCTGTTTTTT
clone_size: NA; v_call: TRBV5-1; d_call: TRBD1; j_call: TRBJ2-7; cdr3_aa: CASSLVRGQGDEQYF; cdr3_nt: TGCGCCAGCAGCTTGGTTAGGGGGCAAGGTGACGAGCAGTACTTC
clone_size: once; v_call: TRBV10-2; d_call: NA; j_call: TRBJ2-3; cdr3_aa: CASSSRGYSTDTQYF; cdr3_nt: TGCGCCAGCAGCTCCCGCGGCTACTCCACAGATACGCAGTATTTT
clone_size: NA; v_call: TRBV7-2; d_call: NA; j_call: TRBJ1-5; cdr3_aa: CASSFGELGNQPQHF; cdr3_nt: TGTGCCAGCAGCTTCGGGGAGTTAGGCAATCAGCCCCAGCATTTT
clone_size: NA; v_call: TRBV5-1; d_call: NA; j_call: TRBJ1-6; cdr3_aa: CASSLAGWGSPLHF; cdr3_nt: TGCGCCAGCAGCTTGGCGGGTTGGGGCTCACCCCTCCACTTT
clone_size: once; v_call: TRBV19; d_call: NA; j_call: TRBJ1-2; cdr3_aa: CAAEGRGRGFRGYTF; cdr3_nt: TGTGCCGCCGAGGGGAGGGGAAGGGGTTTTCGTGGCTACACCTTC
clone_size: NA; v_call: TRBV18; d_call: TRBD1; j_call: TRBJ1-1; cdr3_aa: CASSYQGDTEAFF; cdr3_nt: TGTGCCAGCTCATATCAGGGGGACACTGAAGCTTTCTTT
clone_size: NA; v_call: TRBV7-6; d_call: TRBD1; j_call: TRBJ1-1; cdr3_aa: CASSLVSFWSGQGAFGTEAFF; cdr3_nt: TGTGCCAGCAGCTTAGTATCGTTTTGGTCGGGACAGGGGGCATTTGGGACTGAAGCTTTCTTT
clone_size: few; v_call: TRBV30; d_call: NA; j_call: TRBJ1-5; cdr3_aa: CAWSLEGQPQHF; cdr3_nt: TGTGCCTGGAGCTTAGAGGGTCAGCCCCAGCATTTT
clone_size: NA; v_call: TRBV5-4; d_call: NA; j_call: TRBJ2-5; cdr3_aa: CASSLDSEETQYF; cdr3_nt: TGTGCCAGCAGCTTGGACAGTGAAGAGACCCAGTACTTC
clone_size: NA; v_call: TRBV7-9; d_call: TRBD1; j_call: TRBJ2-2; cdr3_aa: CASSLKGQGNTGELFF; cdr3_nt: TGTGCCAGCAGCTTAAAGGGACAGGGGAACACCGGGGAGCTGTTTTTT
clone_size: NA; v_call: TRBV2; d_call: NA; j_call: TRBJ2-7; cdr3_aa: CASSDGNSSYEQYF; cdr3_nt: TGTGCCAGCAGTGACGGTAACAGTTCCTACGAGCAGTACTTC
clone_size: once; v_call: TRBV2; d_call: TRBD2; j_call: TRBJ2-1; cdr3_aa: CASSWTSGGAKANEQFF; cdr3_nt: TGTGCCAGCAGTTGGACTAGCGGGGGGGCAAAGGCTAATGAGCAGTTCTTC
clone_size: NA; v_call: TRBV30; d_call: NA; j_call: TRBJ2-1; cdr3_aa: CAWSEPGPGLSEQFF; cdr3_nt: TGTGCCTGGAGTGAGCCGGGTCCAGGGTTGAGTGAGCAGTTCTTC
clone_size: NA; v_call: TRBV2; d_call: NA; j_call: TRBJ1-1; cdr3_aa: CASSDEVYWAEAFF; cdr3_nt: TGTGCCAGCAGTGACGAGGTTTATTGGGCTGAAGCTTTCTTT
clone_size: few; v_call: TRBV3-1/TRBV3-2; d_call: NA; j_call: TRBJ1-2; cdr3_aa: CASSPLNSGAHGYTF; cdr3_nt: TGTGCCAGCAGCCCCCTCAACAGCGGGGCGCATGGCTACACCTTC
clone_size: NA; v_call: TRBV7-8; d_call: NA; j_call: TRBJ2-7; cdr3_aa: CASSLLRHGLSSEQYF; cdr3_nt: TGTGCCAGCAGCCTCCTGCGACACGGACTGAGCTCCGAGCAGTACTTC
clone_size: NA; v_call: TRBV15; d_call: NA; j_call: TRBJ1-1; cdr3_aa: CATSRVSGKIAEAFF; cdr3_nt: TGTGCCACCAGCAGAGTTTCAGGGAAGATAGCTGAAGCTTTCTTT
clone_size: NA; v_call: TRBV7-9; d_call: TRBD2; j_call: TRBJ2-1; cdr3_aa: CASSPTSGGSYNEQFF; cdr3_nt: TGTGCCAGCAGCCCTACTAGCGGGGGCTCCTACAATGAGCAGTTCTTC
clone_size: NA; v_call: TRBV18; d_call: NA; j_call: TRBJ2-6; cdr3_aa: CASSPPVGANVLTF; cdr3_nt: TGTGCCAGCTCACCACCCGTTGGGGCCAACGTCCTGACTTTC
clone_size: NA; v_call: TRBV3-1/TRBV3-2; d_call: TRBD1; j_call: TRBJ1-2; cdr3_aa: CASSFRGRNRGYTF; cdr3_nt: TGTGCCAGCAGCTTCAGGGGGCGAAATCGCGGCTACACCTTC
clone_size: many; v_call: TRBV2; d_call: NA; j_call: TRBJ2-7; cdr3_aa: CASRIFRGTSYEQYF; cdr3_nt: TGTGCCAGCAGAATCTTCAGGGGCACATCCTACGAGCAGTACTTC
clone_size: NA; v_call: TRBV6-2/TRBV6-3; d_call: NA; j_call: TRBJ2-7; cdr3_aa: CASSPGLVIEQYF; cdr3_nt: TGTGCCAGCAGTCCCGGACTTGTTATCGAGCAGTACTTC
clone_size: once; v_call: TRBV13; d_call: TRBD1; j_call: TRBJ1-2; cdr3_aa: CASSLGTTGERNYGYTF; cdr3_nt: TGTGCCAGCAGCTTAGGAACGACAGGGGAAAGAAACTATGGCTACACCTTC
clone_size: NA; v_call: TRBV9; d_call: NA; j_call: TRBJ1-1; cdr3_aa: CASSDSPLNTEAFF; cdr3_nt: TGTGCCAGCAGCGATTCCCCCCTCAACACTGAAGCTTTCTTT
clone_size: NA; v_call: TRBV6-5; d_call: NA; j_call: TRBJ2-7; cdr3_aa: CATNRFTYEQYF; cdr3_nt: TGTGCCACCAACAGGTTTACCTACGAGCAGTACTTC
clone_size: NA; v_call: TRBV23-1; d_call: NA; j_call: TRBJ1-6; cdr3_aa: CASSPERQARNSPLHF; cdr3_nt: TGCGCCAGCAGTCCCGAGCGACAGGCTCGGAATTCACCCCTCCACTTT
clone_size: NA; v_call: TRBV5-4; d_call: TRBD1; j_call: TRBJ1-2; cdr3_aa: CASSEGTGDAYGYTF; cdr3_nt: TGTGCCAGCAGCGAGGGGACAGGGGACGCCTATGGCTACACCTTC
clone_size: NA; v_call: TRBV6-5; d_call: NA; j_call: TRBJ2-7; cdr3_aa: CASSLLGDYEQYF; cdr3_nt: TGTGCCAGCAGTCTACTCGGGGACTACGAGCAGTACTTC
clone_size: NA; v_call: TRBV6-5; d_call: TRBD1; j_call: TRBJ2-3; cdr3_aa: CASRDRGRATDTQYF; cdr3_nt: TGTGCCAGCAGAGACAGGGGGCGCGCCACAGATACGCAGTATTTT
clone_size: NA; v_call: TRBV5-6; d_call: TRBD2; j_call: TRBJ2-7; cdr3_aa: CASSLGGGEQYF; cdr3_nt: TGTGCCAGCAGCTTGGGCGGGGGAGAGCAGTACTTC